The 23 T cell receptor beta chains below all came from one sample that was sequenced in a study of blood T cell repertoires in COVID-19. TCRdb's copy holds only in-frame clones and misses some; the assay was immunoSEQ multiplex PCR. The sample records about 180,000 clones, about 87% being singletons. What was sequenced was peripheral blood. The receptor set was obtained from a young woman with acute or convalescent COVID-19.

The chain combines TRBV5-1 with TRBJ2-5; a weak D match, TRBD1 (7 bases). This CDR3 has 16 amino acids. Per the germline V gene, CDR1 is SGHRS and CDR2 is YFSETQ. Trimming removed 4 bases at V and 1 base at J, with 17 bases between. CDR3 nucleotides: TGCGCCAGCAGCCCGGGGGACAGAGACATCCAAGAGACCCAGTACTTC. It yields the protein CASSPGDRDIQETQYF.

Details on this clone: The CDR3 does not close with the conserved phenylalanine or tryptophan, likely indicating a read error. It is unclear where the CDR3 begins or ends on the DNA, so no DNA is shown, and the CDR3 is as TCRdb lists it. The chain recombines TRBV12-2 with TRBJ2-7; TRBD2 was called by the table and not checked on the DNA. TRBV12-2 corresponds to a pseudogene. The length of the CDR3 is 14 amino acids, counting both ends. The chain's CDR3 is CASRLAVNEGLKIP.

The chain is built from TRBV30 and TRBJ1-1, with D possibly matching TRBD1 (6 bases). This CDR3 contains 13 residues. Germline V gene sequence: CDR1 GTSNPN, CDR2 SVGIG (reference sequence). V dropped 5 bases and J dropped 1 base, with 11 bases sitting between them. In DNA, the CDR3 is TGTGCCTGGGAAAGGGGGTCGAACACTGAAGCTTTCTTT. This encodes CAWERGSNTEAFF. Looking up the rest from reference TRBV30 and TRBJ1-1 gives the full variable domain: SQTIHQWPATLVQPVGSPLSLECTVEGTSNPNLYWYRQAAGRGLQLLFYSVGIGQISSEVPQNLSASRPQDRQFILSSKKLLLSDSGFYLCAWERGSNTEAFFGQGTRLTVV.

Of note for this clone: Other DNA sequences of this sample code for an identical CDR3. V and J are TRBV18 and TRBJ2-1; 8 bases are shared with TRBD1. CDR3 length: 15 amino acids. With 3 bases clipped from V and 0 bases from J, the junction kept 1 base outside the gene matches. CDR1 KGHSH and CDR2 LQKENI come from the germline V gene. In DNA, the CDR3 is TGTGCCAGCTCACCCGGGACAGGCTCCTACAATGAGCAGTTCTTC. This translates into CASSPGTGSYNEQFF.

The CDR3 loop is CASSFRGGQGQYF. CDR3 bases: TGTGCCAGCAGTTTCCGCGGGGGACAGGGGCAGTATTTT. The chain has TRBV27 and TRBJ2-3, with TRBD1 matching over 9 bases. The germline gives CDR1 MNHEY, CDR2 SMNVEV (reference sequence). Losses at the gene ends were 3 bases for V and 11 bases for J; bases not matched to a gene: 6. This CDR3 is built from 13 residues.

The chain joins TRBV6-1 to TRBJ2-1; D not resolved. Looked up from germline, CDR1 is MNHNS and CDR2 is SASEGT. V was pared by 1 base and J by 9 bases, with 10 bases between. The CDR3 loop spans 13 amino acids. The CDR3 bases are TGTGCCAGCAGTGAAGTTCTTGGGCGTGAGCAGTTCTTC. It yields the protein CASSEVLGREQFF.

The chain couples TRBV5-1 to TRBJ2-2; TRBD2 matches 10 bases. There are 16 residues in the CDR3. Germline values: CDR1 SGHRS, CDR2 YFSETQ. Losses at the gene ends were 2 bases for V and 5 bases for J; bases not matched to a gene: 6. The CDR3 DNA reads as TGCGCCAGCAGCTTTTTGTCTAGCGGGGGAACCGGGGAGCTGTTTTTT. It codes for CASSFLSSGGTGELFF.

The J gene is TRBJ2-7, the V gene TRBV5-4; D ambiguous. CDR3 length: 13 amino acids. V gave up 2 bases and J gave up 4 bases, with 10 bases separating them. The V gene's germline CDR1 is SGHNT and CDR2 YYREEE (reference sequence). Written as DNA, the CDR3 is TGTGCCAGCAGCTTATTTACTGAATACGAGCAGTACTTC. The encoded protein is CASSLFTEYEQYF.

The chain joins TRBV15 to TRBJ1-2; 8 nucleotides align to TRBD1. V lost 2 bases, J lost 4 bases, and 6 bases stayed unmatched. The CDR3 consists of 15 residues. Germline values: CDR1 LNHNV, CDR2 YYDKDF (reference sequence). CDR3 sequence (DNA): TGTGCCACCAGCAGAAAACAGGGGGTCGCCTATGGCTACACCTTC. It codes for CATSRKQGVAYGYTF.

The rearrangement joins TRBV10-3 to TRBJ1-3, with D hard to call. The CDR3 has 11 amino acids. V lost 10 bases to trimming and J lost 5 bases, with 9 bases between them. Germline assignment: CDR1 ENHRY and CDR2 SYGVKD. CDR3 loop: CATQVRNTIYF. The CDR3 nucleotides are TGTGCCACCCAGGTTCGAAACACCATATATTTT.

This chain links TRBV28 with TRBJ2-5; TRBD1 might be the D (5 bases). Trimming cost V 6 bases and J 5 bases, with 13 bases left between them. The CDR3 spans 13 residues. From germline, CDR1 is MDHEN and CDR2 SYDVKM. In DNA form, the CDR3 reads TGTGCCAGCAGGCACACCCCAGGGGAGACCCAGTACTTC. This translates into CASRHTPGETQYF.

The V gene is TRBV27, the J gene TRBJ2-7, with TRBD2 matching 10 bases. V shed 6 bases, J shed 2 bases, and the junction held 7 bases outside the gene matches. The CDR3 runs 15 residues. Germline V lookup: CDR1 MNHEY, CDR2 SMNVEV (reference sequence). The DNA of the CDR3 is TGTGCCAGCAGCCGTACTAGCGGGGCCCCCTACGAGCAGTACTTC. Residues: CASSRTSGAPYEQYF.

V is TRBV30 and J is TRBJ2-7; possible D gene TRBD1, 6 bases. V lost 0 bases to trimming and J lost 1 base, with 10 bases between them. The CDR3 is 14 amino acids. CDR1 and CDR2 (germline): GTSNPN, SVGIG (reference sequence). The CDR3 DNA follows: TGTGCCTGGAGTGTTCAGGGGCAATCCTACGAGCAGTACTTC. It codes for CAWSVQGQSYEQYF.

This clone came up once. This chain connects TRBV29-1 to TRBJ2-1, with D possibly TRBD2 on 5 matching bases. Trimming pared 1 base from V and 4 bases from J, leaving 14 bases between. CDR3 length: 15 residues. From germline, CDR1 is SQVTM and CDR2 ANQGSEA. The CDR3 loop reads CSVEAGKNQYNEQFF. The CDR3 DNA reads TGCAGCGTTGAAGCGGGAAAGAACCAGTACAATGAGCAGTTCTTC.

This clone showed up many times. The rearrangement uses TRBV5-1 and TRBJ2-1, with 16 bases lining up with TRBD2. After removal of 0 bases from V and 15 bases from J, the junction contained 6 bases not matched to a gene. The CDR3 is made up of 15 amino acids. Germline V gene lookup returns CDR1 SGHRS and CDR2 YFSETQ. The CDR3: CASSLASGTSGRVFF. The CDR3 bases are TGCGCCAGCAGCTTGGCTTCCGGGACTAGCGGGAGGGTGTTCTTC. Supplemented by reference TRBV5-1 and TRBJ2-1, the full variable domain reads KAGVTQTPRYLIKTRGQQVTLSCSPISGHRSVSWYQQTPGQGLQFLFEYFSETQRNKGNFPGRFSGRQFSNSRSEMNVSTLELGDSALYLCASSLASGTSGRVFFGPGTRLTVL.

This clone was seen once. This chain uses TRBV7-2 with TRBJ2-3; 7 bases are shared with TRBD2. V gave up 2 bases and J gave up 4 bases; unmatched junction bases: 6. The CDR3 contains 15 residues. CDR1 and CDR2 from the germline V gene are SGHTA and FQGNSA. The CDR3 DNA reads as TGTGCCAGCAGCTTATTGGGAGGGAGCCCAGATACGCAGTATTTT. Its translation is CASSLLGGSPDTQYF.

The chain is built from TRBV2 and TRBJ2-2; D call uncertain. Germline-derived CDR1 and CDR2 are SNHLY and FYNNEI. The V gene lost 4 bases and the J gene lost 7 bases, with 10 bases spanning the gap. The length of the CDR3 is 13 residues. The chain's CDR3 is CASSGLRGGELFF. Written as DNA, the CDR3 is TGTGCCAGCAGTGGGCTCCGCGGCGGGGAGCTGTTTTTT.

The CDR3 region has the DNA TGTGCCAGCAGTTTGACTTTTGCCGATACGCAGTATTTT. The encoded protein is CASSLTFADTQYF. The rearrangement joins TRBV27 to TRBJ2-3, with D unresolved. Trimming took 3 bases from V and 6 from J, leaving 10 bases between them. This CDR3 spans 13 amino acids. CDR1 and CDR2 (germline): MNHEY, SMNVEV (reference sequence).

This chain links TRBV4-2 with TRBJ1-5, with 8 nucleotides matching TRBD1. There are 16 residues in the CDR3. With 0 bases clipped from V and 5 bases from J, the junction kept 6 bases outside the gene matches. CDR1 is LGHNA and CDR2 is YNFKEQ in the germline V gene. CDR3 in amino acids: CASSQDRGRGDQPQHF. The CDR3 DNA follows: TGTGCCAGCAGCCAAGACAGGGGGCGCGGCGATCAGCCCCAGCATTTT.

A word on this clone: At one boundary the junction diverges from the germline segment, which might be a read error. The chain recombines TRBV14 with TRBJ2-6; TRBD1 might be the D (5 bases). The germline V gene encodes CDR1 SGHDN and CDR2 FVKESK. The CDR3 contains 14 residues. Here the CDR3 DNA reads TGTGCCAGCAGCCAGGGCTCTGGGGCCAACGCCCTGACTTTC. Encoded protein: CASSQGSGANALTF.

This chain links TRBV28 with TRBJ1-3; unclear D gene. The CDR3 spans 15 residues. The V gene lost 7 bases and the J gene lost 0 bases, with 13 bases spanning the gap. The germline gives CDR1 MDHEN, CDR2 SYDVKM. The CDR3 reads CASKGGSTSGNTIYF. The CDR3 bases are TGTGCCAGCAAGGGCGGGAGCACCTCTGGAAACACCATATATTTT.

The V call is TRBV6-5, the J call TRBJ1-5; D may be TRBD1 (6 bases). Germline V gives CDR1 MNHEY, CDR2 SVGAGI. The V gene lost 8 bases and the J gene lost 1 base, with 12 bases spanning the gap. The CDR3 extends over 14 amino acids. The CDR3 sequence is CASQSGESNQPQHF. In nucleotides, the CDR3 is TGTGCCAGCCAGTCAGGGGAAAGCAATCAGCCCCAGCATTTT.

The chain uses TRBV11-2 and TRBJ2-7; D possibly corresponds to TRBD1 (6 bases). CDR1 and CDR2 (germline): SGHAT, FQNNGV. The V and J ends lost 6 bases and 2 bases respectively, with 11 bases between them. The CDR3 covers 13 residues. The CDR3 is CASSAGTPYEQYF. The CDR3, as DNA: TGTGCCAGCAGTGCCGGGACACCCTACGAGCAGTACTTC.